This TCR beta chain was observed in a study of T cells in Graves' hyperthyroidism and ophthalmopathy. Study-wide results and limits: Researchers found most expanded thyroid clonotypes above 0.001 in blood as well.

This clonotype was detected a few times. Its antigen is still unknown. The CDR3 runs 17 residues. V gave up 6 bases and J gave up 3 bases, with 22 bases separating them. Germline CDR1 reads WNHNN; CDR2 reads SYGVQD (reference sequence). Amplification yielded TCR beta CDR3 regions, with RNA transcripts as the source. The HTBI primer set drove a first-round RT-PCR of the TCR CDR3. Via MiXCR, TCRdb re-called the multiplex PCR reads, giving one row per CDR3 protein. The data contain under 400,000 distinct CDR3 sequences, 12% to 15% of them singletons. Patients having uncontrolled infection, another autoimmune disease, pregnancy or lactation were not included.

V gene TRBV10-1 combines with J gene TRBJ2-3; D tentatively fits TRBD1 or TRBD2 (6 bases each). Sequencing was performed on blood. This TCR derives from an older woman with Graves' ophthalmopathy. Here the CDR3 DNA reads TGCGCCAGCAGCCCAGGCGGGTTGGGGGGCCAGACAGATACGCAGTATTTT. Translation gives CASSPGGLGGQTDTQYF.